Below are 7 T cell receptor beta chains sequenced from a single sample in a study of OX40 agonist ivuxolimab in advanced cancers. Using immunoSEQ multiplex PCR, the repertoire was profiled, and TCRdb retains in-frame clones only, with some absent. Altogether about 80,000 clones are present, around 86% being singletons, with the ten largest covering approximately 0.3%. Here the sequenced sample was CD4+ or CD8+ T cells sorted from blood, taken in a trial of the OX40 agonist ivuxolimab. The receptors come from an adult with an advanced solid tumor such as melanoma, head and neck, liver or kidney cancer.

This clone has only one observation. This sequence joins TRBV7-2 and TRBJ2-5; either TRBD1 or TRBD2 may fit D (6 bases each). Trimming shortened V by 5 bases and J by 5 bases, and 24 bases separated the two germline ends. CDR1 and CDR2 (germline): SGHTA, FQGNSA. This CDR3 has 17 residues. CDR3 DNA: TGTGCCAGCAGCACCCACCCAGGGGCCCTAGGGGGGGAGACCCAGTACTTC. Translation: CASSTHPGALGGETQYF.

The V call is TRBV27, the J call TRBJ2-7, with 11 positions matching TRBD2. The V gene end was trimmed by 3 bases and the J gene end by 0 bases; junction bases not matched to a gene: 4. The CDR3 totals 16 residues. Germline V gene sequence: CDR1 MNHEY, CDR2 SMNVEV (reference sequence). The CDR3 here is CASSFLAGGDSYEQYF. The CDR3 DNA is TGTGCCAGCAGTTTCCTAGCGGGAGGAGACTCCTACGAGCAGTACTTC.

The chain couples TRBV5-4 to TRBJ2-7, with 9 bases that match TRBD1. The V gene end was trimmed by 5 bases and the J gene end by 0 bases; junction bases not matched to a gene: 6. The germline CDR1 and CDR2 sequences are SGHNT and YYREEE (reference sequence). The CDR3 contains 15 residues. CDR3 DNA: TGTGCCAGCAGTTATGGGACAGGGTTCTCCTACGAGCAGTACTTC. It encodes CASSYGTGFSYEQYF.

The rearrangement uses TRBV7-9 and TRBJ1-1, with D perhaps TRBD1 (5 bases). Trimming removed 5 bases at V and 0 bases at J, with 13 bases between. The germline V gene has CDR1 SEHNR and CDR2 FQNEAQ (reference sequence). CDR3 length equals 15 residues. The CDR3 spells CASSMEGHLNTEAFF. CDR3 sequence (DNA): TGTGCCAGCAGCATGGAGGGGCATCTGAACACTGAAGCTTTCTTT.

The chain uses TRBV4-3 and TRBJ2-1; TRBD1 or TRBD2 may be the D gene (8 bases each). The CDR3 runs to 15 residues. Trimming left V 3 bases short and J 6 bases short, with 15 bases between. Germline CDR1 reads LGHNA; CDR2 reads YSLEER. The CDR3 loop reads CASSQQGAGGNEQFF. The CDR3 DNA follows: TGCGCCAGCAGCCAGCAGGGGGCGGGAGGCAATGAGCAGTTCTTC.

The rearrangement uses TRBV7-8 and TRBJ2-3; 14 nucleotides line up with TRBD2. Germline trimming cut 1 base from V and 0 bases from J; bases unmatched to any gene: 6. The CDR3 contains 19 residues. Germline loops: CDR1 SGHVS, CDR2 FQNEAQ. CDR3 nucleotide sequence: TGTGCCAGCAGCTTAGAGGGACTAGCGGGAGACGTTAGCACAGATACGCAGTATTTT. Encoded protein: CASSLEGLAGDVSTDTQYF.

The rearrangement uses TRBV5-1 and TRBJ2-3; 9 nucleotides match TRBD1. Germline loops: CDR1 SGHRS, CDR2 YFSETQ. V lost 3 bases and J lost 3; bases outside the gene matches: 8. The CDR3 is made up of 16 amino acids. The CDR3 region is CASSWSPGQGTDTQYF. CDR3 DNA sequence: TGCGCCAGCAGCTGGAGCCCGGGACAGGGAACAGATACGCAGTATTTT. Drawing the rest from reference TRBV5-1 and TRBJ2-3, the complete variable domain is KAGVTQTPRYLIKTRGQQVTLSCSPISGHRSVSWYQQTPGQGLQFLFEYFSETQRNKGNFPGRFSGRQFSNSRSEMNVSTLELGDSALYLCASSWSPGQGTDTQYFGPGTRLTVL.